Many counts were recorded for the clone carrying this T cell receptor beta chain. The antigen is not known. There are 15 residues in the CDR3. The germline V gene encodes CDR1 LNHNV and CDR2 YYDKDF (reference sequence). With 1 base removed from V and 8 bases from J, the gap between germline ends came to 14 bases. Time point defined: technical triplicate 2. The data are from a study of neurological immune-mediated disorders. 5'RACE generated cDNA with 10-nucleotide random UMIs. Every sequencing run returned over 160 million TCR-beta sequences, which were derived from 15-18 subjects. TCRdb ran MiXCR on the 5' RACE reads and lists one entry per CDR3 protein. The data hold tens of thousands of distinct CDR3 sequences, with around 24% observed a single time. General study points: Sharing of CDR3 amino acid sequences among expanded clones across subjects was absent, suggesting private repertoires in all groups.

V and J are TRBV15 and TRBJ1-4, with D uncertain. Specimen: PBMCs. This clonotype was sampled from a man aged 55 to 70 with HTLV-1-associated myelopathy (HAM/TSP). Written as DNA, the CDR3 is TGTGCCACCAGCAGAGGTTTATCAGGAGGGGAAAAACTGTTTTTT. Translating gives CATSRGLSGGEKLFF.